The TCR beta chain described here comes from a study of T cells in Graves' hyperthyroidism and ophthalmopathy. Study-level background: Any treatment followed the collection of peripheral blood at initial diagnosis. Study-wide results and caveats: Expanded thyroid clonotypes (above 0.001) were mostly also found in blood.

CDR1 and CDR2 from the germline V gene are SQVTM and ANQGSEA. The CDR3 runs 14 residues. Amplification yielded TCR beta CDR3 regions, with RNA transcripts as the source. The TCR CDR3 was amplified in a first-round RT-PCR using the HTBI primer set. TCRdb called the multiplex PCR reads again in MiXCR, with one record for every CDR3 protein. The sample carries more than 300,000 distinct CDR3 sequences, approximately 17% recorded once. Newly diagnosed patients aged 18 to 65 had hyperthyroidism of under 2 months' duration. At first hyperthyroidism diagnosis, before any ophthalmopathy symptoms, the blood sample was collected. This clonotype was recorded a few times. Antigen specificity is unknown.

The chain carries TRBV29-1 and TRBJ2-1; tentative D call: TRBD2 (6 bases). The sample was blood. The receptor comes from a woman in her 30s with Graves' hyperthyroidism that later progressed to Graves' ophthalmopathy. CDR3 protein: CSCGFGSSYNEQFF. CDR3 in DNA: TGCAGTTGTGGTTTCGGGAGCTCCTACAATGAGCAGTTCTTC.